These 8 T cell receptor beta chains were all obtained from the same sample, sequenced in a study of cytomegalovirus exposure and HLA in healthy donors (dated by TCRdb to about 2017). Library construction relied on the immunoSEQ multiplex PCR assay. The multiplex PCR relied on a mix of 60 forward primers for TCR Vbeta segments and 13 reverse primers for TCR Jbeta segments. TCRdb took this table from immuneACCESS and kept in-frame rearrangements with V and J called. Such tables lack part of the clones; where checked against another copy, unresolved V genes explain under half of the gap, and the rest is unexplained. Here the sample has approximately 150,000 clones; around 83% occur a single time. The top ten constitute 4.1% of the sample. Sample: PBMCs. The source of these receptors is a man aged 45-65 years in good health and CMV-seropositive.

The J gene is TRBJ2-5, the V gene TRBV9; 9 nucleotides align to TRBD1. Germline lookup yields CDR1 SGDLS and CDR2 YYNGEE. This CDR3 spans 15 amino acids. The ends lost 4 bases at V and 4 bases at J; junction bases unmatched: 8. CDR3 residues: CASSKGQGGIETQYF. CDR3 coding DNA: TGTGCCAGCAGCAAGGGACAGGGTGGTATAGAGACCCAGTACTTC. Complete variable domain (other parts from reference TRBV9 and TRBJ2-5): DSGVTQTPKHLITATGQRVTLRCSPRSGDLSVYWYQQSLDQGLQFLIQYYNGEERAKGNILERFSAQQFPDLHSELNLSSLELGDSALYFCASSKGQGGIETQYFGPGTRLLVL.

As to this clone: An end of the junction does not agree with germline; a read error may underlie this. The rearrangement uses TRBV7-9 and TRBJ2-2, with TRBD1 identical over 10 bases. Looked up from germline, CDR1 is SEHNR and CDR2 is FQNEAQ (reference sequence). This CDR3 comprises 18 residues. DNA for the CDR3: TGTTCCAGCAGCCTCGGTGTACCGGGACAGGGGAATACCGGGGAGCTGTTTTTT. This sequence encodes CSSSLGVPGQGNTGELFF.

This clone showed up just once. The chain joins TRBV7-6 to TRBJ2-2; 16 bases line up with TRBD2. V shed 6 bases, J shed 6 bases, and the junction held 4 bases outside the gene matches. The germline V gene encodes CDR1 SGHVS and CDR2 FNYEAQ. The CDR3 consists of 16 residues. DNA for the CDR3: TGTGCCAGCAGTGGGACTAGCGGGAGGGTCGCCGGGGAGCTGTTTTTT. It translates to CASSGTSGRVAGELFF.

The V call is TRBV7-9, the J call TRBJ1-3, with D maybe TRBD1 (6 bases). The CDR3 length is 15 residues. Germline CDR1 and CDR2: SEHNR and FQNEAQ (reference sequence). Trimming pared 4 bases from V and 8 bases from J, leaving 18 bases between. CDR3 amino acids: CASSSNRESRDTIYF. In DNA, the CDR3 is TGTGCCAGCAGCTCCAACAGGGAGTCCCGAGACACCATATATTTT.

CDR3 sequence (DNA): TGTGCCAGCAGACGACGGGGGGCTCCTTGGGAGCAGTACTTC. The encoded protein is CASRRRGAPWEQYF. The V gene is TRBV27, the J gene TRBJ2-7; tentatively, D is TRBD2 (7 bases). The V end was cut by 6 bases, the J end by 7 bases, with 19 bases between. The CDR3 extends over 14 amino acids. Germline values: CDR1 MNHEY, CDR2 SMNVEV (reference sequence).

The V gene is TRBV6-1, the J gene TRBJ2-1, with 7 bases identical to TRBD2. V gave up 4 bases and J gave up 10 bases; unmatched junction bases: 7. The germline CDR1 and CDR2 sequences are MNHNS and SASEGT. The CDR3 runs 13 residues. The CDR3 nucleotides read TGTGCCAGCAGTGTTCTAAGCGGGGCAGAGCAGTTCTTC. It codes for CASSVLSGAEQFF.

This sequence joins TRBV19 and TRBJ1-5; possibly TRBD1 for D (6 bases). The V and J ends lost 1 base and 0 bases respectively, with 28 bases between them. CDR1 is LNHDA, CDR2 SQIVND, per germline (reference sequence). This CDR3 is 22 amino acids long. The CDR3 bases are TGTGCCAGTAGTATAGTTTTGGCAGGGGCTTTGGGTTCAGGTTATAGCAATCAGCCCCAGCATTTT. Translating it yields CASSIVLAGALGSGYSNQPQHF.

This rearrangement joins TRBV19 to TRBJ2-5, with D possibly TRBD1 on 6 matching bases. CDR1 is LNHDA and CDR2 is SQIVND in the germline V gene (reference sequence). Trimming cost V 4 bases and J 0 bases, with 15 bases left between them. This CDR3 is 16 amino acids long. CDR3 sequence (DNA): TGTGCCAGTAGTAAGGGGTACCGGGACAACCAAGAGACCCAGTACTTC. Its translation is CASSKGYRDNQETQYF.